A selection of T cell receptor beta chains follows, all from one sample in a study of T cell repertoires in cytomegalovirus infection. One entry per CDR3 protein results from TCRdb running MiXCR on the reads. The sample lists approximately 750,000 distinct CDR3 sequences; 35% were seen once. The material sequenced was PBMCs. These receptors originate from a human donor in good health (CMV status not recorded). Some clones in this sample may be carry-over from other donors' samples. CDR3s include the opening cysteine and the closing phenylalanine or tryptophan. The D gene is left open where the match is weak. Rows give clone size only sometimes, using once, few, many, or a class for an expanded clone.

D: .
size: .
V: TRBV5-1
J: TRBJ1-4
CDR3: CASSLGTDSHNEKLFF
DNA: TGCGCCAGCAGCTTGGGGACAGACTCCCATAATGAAAAACTGTTTTTT

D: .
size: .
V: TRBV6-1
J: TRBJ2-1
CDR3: CASSEGYRGGPAPDEQFF
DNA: TGTGCCAGCAGTGAAGGTTATCGCGGCGGGCCCGCCCCGGATGAGCAGTTCTTC

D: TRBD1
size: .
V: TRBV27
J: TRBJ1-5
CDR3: CASSSWDRTDQPQHF
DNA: TGTGCCAGCAGTTCCTGGGACAGGACTGATCAGCCCCAGCATTTT

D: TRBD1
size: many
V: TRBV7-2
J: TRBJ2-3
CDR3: CASSLTGGWADTQYF
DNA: TGTGCCAGCAGCTTGACAGGGGGCTGGGCAGATACGCAGTATTTT

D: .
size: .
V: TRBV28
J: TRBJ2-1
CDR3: CASSLFASFGYNEQFF
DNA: TGTGCCAGCAGTTTATTTGCTAGCTTTGGGTACAATGAGCAGTTCTTC

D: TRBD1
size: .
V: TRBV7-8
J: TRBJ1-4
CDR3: CASSAPDRDEKLFF
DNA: TGTGCCAGCAGCGCACCGGACAGGGACGAAAAACTGTTTTTT

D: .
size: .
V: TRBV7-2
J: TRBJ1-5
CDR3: CASSSQDSILRPQHF
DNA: TGTGCCAGCAGCTCCCAGGACAGCATATTACGGCCCCAGCATTTT

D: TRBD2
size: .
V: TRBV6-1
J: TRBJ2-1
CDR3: CASSPYGQAGADEQFF
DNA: TGTGCCAGCAGTCCATATGGGCAAGCGGGAGCTGATGAGCAGTTCTTC

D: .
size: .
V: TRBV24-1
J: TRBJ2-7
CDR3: CATSDGPTLQYEQYF
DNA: TGTGCCACCAGTGATGGTCCGACACTCCAATACGAGCAGTACTTC

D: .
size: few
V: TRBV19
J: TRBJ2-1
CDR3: CASSITGSRYNEQFF
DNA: TGTGCCAGTAGTATCACCGGGAGCCGTTACAATGAGCAGTTCTTC

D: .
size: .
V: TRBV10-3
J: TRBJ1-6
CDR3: CAISGGEGRVSPLHF
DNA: TGTGCCATCAGTGGCGGGGAAGGCCGCGTTTCACCCCTCCACTTC

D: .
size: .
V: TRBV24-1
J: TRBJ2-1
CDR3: CATSLAGTGYNEQFF
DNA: TGTGCCACCAGCCTAGCCGGGACGGGATACAATGAGCAGTTCTTC

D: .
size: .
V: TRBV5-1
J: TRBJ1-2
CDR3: CASSLRLGGDYGYTF
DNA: TGCGCCAGCAGCTTGAGGCTGGGGGGCGACTATGGCTACACCTTC

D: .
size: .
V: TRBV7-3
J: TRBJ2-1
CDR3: CASSRGDRRNNEQFF
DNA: TGTGCCAGCAGCCGGGGGGACAGGAGAAACAATGAGCAGTTCTTC

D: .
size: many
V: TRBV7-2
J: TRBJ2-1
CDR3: CASSSGRGMGSYNEQFF
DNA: TGTGCCAGCAGCTCAGGGCGGGGAATGGGCTCTTACAATGAGCAGTTCTTC

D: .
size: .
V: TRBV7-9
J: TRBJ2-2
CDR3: CASSPRLANTGELFF
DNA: TGTGCCAGCTCCCCCAGACTTGCGAACACCGGGGAGCTGTTTTTT

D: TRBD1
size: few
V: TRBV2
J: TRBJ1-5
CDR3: CASRIDRVGQPQHF
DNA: TGTGCCAGCAGGATAGACAGGGTAGGCCAGCCCCAGCATTTT

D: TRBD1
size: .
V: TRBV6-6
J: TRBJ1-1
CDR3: CASSERRTGNTEAFF
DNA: TGTGCCAGCAGTGAGAGAAGGACAGGCAACACTGAAGCTTTCTTT

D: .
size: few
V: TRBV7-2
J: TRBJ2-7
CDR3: CASSLVLESSYEQYF
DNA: TGTGCCAGCAGCTTAGTCCTGGAAAGCTCCTACGAGCAGTACTTC

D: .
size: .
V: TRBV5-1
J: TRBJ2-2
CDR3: CASLEGQYTGELFF
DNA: TGCGCCAGCCTGGAGGGACAGTACACCGGGGAGCTGTTTTTT

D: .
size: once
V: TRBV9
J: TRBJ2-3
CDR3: CASSVRRAGHEDTQYF
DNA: TGTGCCAGCAGCGTCAGGAGAGCGGGACACGAGGATACGCAGTATTTT

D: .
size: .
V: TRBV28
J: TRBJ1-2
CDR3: CASSLPGMLYGYTF
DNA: TGTGCCAGCAGTTTACCCGGGATGCTCTATGGCTACACCTTC

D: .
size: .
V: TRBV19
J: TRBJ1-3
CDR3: CASSPFFGRNRTIYF
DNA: TGTGCCAGTAGTCCTTTTTTTGGACGGAATCGGACCATATATTTT

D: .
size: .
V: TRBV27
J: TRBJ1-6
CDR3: CASSLGLRGSRYNSPLHF
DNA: TGTGCCAGCAGTTTAGGTCTACGGGGGTCACGCTATAATTCACCCCTCCACTTT

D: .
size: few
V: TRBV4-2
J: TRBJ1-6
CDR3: CASSRGTDTLHPLHF
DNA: TGTGCCAGCAGCCGGGGGACGGATACTCTACACCCCCTCCACTTT

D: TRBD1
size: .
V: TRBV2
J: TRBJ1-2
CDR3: CASTVDRGYGYTF
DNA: TGTGCCAGCACCGTGGACAGGGGGTATGGCTACACCTTC

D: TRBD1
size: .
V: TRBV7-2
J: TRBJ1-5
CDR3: CASSPKVDRSNQPQHF
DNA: TGTGCCAGCAGCCCCAAAGTGGACAGGAGCAATCAGCCCCAGCATTTT

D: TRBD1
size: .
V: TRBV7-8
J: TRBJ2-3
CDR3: CASSRGTVLLEPQYF
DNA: TGTGCCAGCAGCCGAGGGACAGTTTTATTGGAGCCGCAGTATTTT

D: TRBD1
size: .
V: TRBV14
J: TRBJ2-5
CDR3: CASSQPDRSPRTQYF
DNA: TGTGCCAGCAGCCAGCCGGACAGGTCCCCCCGAACCCAGTACTTC

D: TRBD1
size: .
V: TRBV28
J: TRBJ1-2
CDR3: CASRRTGVEWDGYTF
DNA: TGTGCCAGCCGGAGGACAGGGGTCGAGTGGGATGGCTACACCTTC

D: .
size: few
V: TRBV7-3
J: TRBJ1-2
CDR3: CASSLGGIQANYGYTF
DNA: TGTGCCAGCAGCTTGGGGGGGATCCAAGCTAACTATGGCTACACCTTC

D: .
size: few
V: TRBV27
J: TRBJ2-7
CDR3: CASRTNAGHEQYF
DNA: TGTGCCAGCCGGACAAACGCGGGTCACGAGCAGTACTTC

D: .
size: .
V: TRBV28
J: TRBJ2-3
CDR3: CASSLSGAGADTQYF
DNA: TGTGCCAGCAGTTTATCGGGGGCTGGGGCAGATACGCAGTATTTT

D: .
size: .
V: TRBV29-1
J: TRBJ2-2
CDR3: CSVKGTPNTGELFF
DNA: TGCAGCGTTAAGGGTACCCCGAACACCGGGGAGCTGTTTTTT

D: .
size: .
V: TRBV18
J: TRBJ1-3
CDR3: CASSPKGSSSGNTIYF
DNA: TGTGCCAGCTCACCAAAGGGCAGTTCCTCTGGAAACACCATATATTTT

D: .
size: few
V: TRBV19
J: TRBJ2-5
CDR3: CASSMVTSSTQYF
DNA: TGTGCCAGTAGTATGGTAACCTCATCAACCCAGTACTTC

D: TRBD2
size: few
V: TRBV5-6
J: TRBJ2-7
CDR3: CASYRGGGGKQYF
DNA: TGTGCCAGCTACCGGGGGGGAGGTGGGAAGCAGTACTTC

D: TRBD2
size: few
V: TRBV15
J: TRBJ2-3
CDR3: CATSSRTSGRGADTQYF
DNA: TGTGCCACCAGCAGCAGGACTAGCGGGAGAGGAGCAGATACGCAGTATTTT

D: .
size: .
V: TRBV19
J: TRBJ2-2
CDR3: CAAGIANTGELFF
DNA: TGTGCGGCGGGGATCGCGAACACCGGGGAGCTGTTTTTT

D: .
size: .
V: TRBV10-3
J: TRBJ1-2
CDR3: CATTPGQSNYGYTF
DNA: TGTGCCACGACCCCCGGACAGTCTAACTATGGCTACACCTTC

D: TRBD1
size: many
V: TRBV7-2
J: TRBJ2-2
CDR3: CASSLTGGNTGELFF
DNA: TGTGCCAGCAGCTTAACAGGGGGCAACACCGGGGAGCTGTTTTTT

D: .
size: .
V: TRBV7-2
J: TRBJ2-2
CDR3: CASSLRTLPTGELFF
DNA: TGTGCCAGCAGCTTACGGACACTACCCACCGGGGAGCTGTTTTTT

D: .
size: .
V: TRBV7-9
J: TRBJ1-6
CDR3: CASRLGFGDNSPLHF
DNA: TGTGCCAGCAGACTGGGGTTCGGGGATAATTCACCCCTCCACTTT